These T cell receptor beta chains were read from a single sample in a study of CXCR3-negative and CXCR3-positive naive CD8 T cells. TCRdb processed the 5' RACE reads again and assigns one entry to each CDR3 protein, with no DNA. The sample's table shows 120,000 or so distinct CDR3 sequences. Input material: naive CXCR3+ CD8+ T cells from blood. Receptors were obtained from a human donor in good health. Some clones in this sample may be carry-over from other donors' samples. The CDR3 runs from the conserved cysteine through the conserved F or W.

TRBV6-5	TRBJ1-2	CASSFDSFLYGYTF
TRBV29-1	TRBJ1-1	CSVNPGTMNTEAFF
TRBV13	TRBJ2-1	CASSSTSASYNEQFF
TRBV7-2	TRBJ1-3	CAISEGAGNTIYF
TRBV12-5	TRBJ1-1	CASGLEGSEAFF
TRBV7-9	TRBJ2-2	CASSPMDTYTGELFF
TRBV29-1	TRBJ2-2	CSVVDGTSGSYTGELFF
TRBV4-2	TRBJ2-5	CASSQGRGETQYF
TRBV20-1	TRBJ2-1	CSARAIKLAGDNEQFF
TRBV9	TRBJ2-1	CASSTGTGVWNEQFF
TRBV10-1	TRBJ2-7	CASTTSGAPYEQYF
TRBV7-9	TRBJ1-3	CASSPTGATYSGNTIYF
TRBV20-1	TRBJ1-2	CSARQLDGYTF
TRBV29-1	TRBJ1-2	CSVAQGNGYTF
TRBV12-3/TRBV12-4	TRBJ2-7	CASSYLGTATYEQYF
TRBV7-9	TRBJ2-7	CASSFRDRIYEQYF
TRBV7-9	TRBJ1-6	CASSLRLGQKPSPYNSPLHF
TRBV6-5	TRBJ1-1	CASSYSTGMNTEAFF
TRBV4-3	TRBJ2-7	CASSQDRDYLWEQYF
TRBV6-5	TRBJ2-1	CASSYGPGGGEQFF
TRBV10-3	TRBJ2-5	CAISESVDYSYQETQYF
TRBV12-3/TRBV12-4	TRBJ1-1	CASSPQGVGEAFF
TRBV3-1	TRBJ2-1	CASSSGTGDNEQFF
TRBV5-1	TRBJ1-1	CASSLGDREYTEAFF
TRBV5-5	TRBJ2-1	CASSLGGGTWEQFF
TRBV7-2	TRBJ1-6	CASSSVINPSPLHF
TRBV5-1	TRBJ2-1	CASSLGVADNEQFF
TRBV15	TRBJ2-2	CATSSPQGTPNTGELFF
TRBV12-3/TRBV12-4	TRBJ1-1	CASSYSETEAFF
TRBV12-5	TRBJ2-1	CASGFSPTHRRRREDEQFF
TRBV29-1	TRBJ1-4	CSVVGPLNEKLFF
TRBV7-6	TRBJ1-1	CASSLGGATEAFF
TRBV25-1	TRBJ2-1	CASSPTSGEQFF
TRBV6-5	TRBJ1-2	CASSYFGADSNYGYTF
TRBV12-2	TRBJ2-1	CASRLSASGGRNEQFF
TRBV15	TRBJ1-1	CATSGGGTEAFF
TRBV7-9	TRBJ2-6	CASSFLLGRDPTGANVLTF
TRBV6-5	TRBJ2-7	CASSYIGKGDEQYF
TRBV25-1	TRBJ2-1	CASSEFGIAGGSEQFF
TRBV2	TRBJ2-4	CASSEMQTIKNIQYF
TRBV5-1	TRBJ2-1	CASSPPGGLEQFF
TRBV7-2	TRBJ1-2	CASSTRGGLGSNYGYTF
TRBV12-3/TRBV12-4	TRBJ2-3	CASSGSGQIKNLYTDTQYF
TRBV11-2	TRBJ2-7	CASSSAGTSDEQYF
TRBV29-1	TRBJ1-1	CSVEPTYTEAFF
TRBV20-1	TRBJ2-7	CSAREGGDYEQYF
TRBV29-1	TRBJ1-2	CSVPATGTGDGYTF
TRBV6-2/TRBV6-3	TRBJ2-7	CASSTPRGQTYEQYF
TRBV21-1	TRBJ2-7	CASSRLGLAENYEQYF
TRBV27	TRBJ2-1	CASRLGGSPFEQFF
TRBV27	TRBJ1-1	CASSFMGGLGQVNTEAFF
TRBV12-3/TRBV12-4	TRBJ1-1	CASSFGITEAFF
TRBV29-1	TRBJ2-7	CSVETGGHEQYF
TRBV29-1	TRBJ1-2	CSVEWAMGGYTF